The subject of this entry is one TCR beta chain. Its antigen remains unidentified. One junction end disagrees with the germline gene, perhaps due to a read error. Blood RNA was extracted from unsorted whole blood with TRIzol reagent; germline DNA came from the DNeasy Blood & Tissue kit. Chronic HBV infection was present in the patients, and the patients were treatment-naive at sampling. About 4 milliliters of peripheral blood were collected into K2EDTA tubes before surgery. CDR1 MNHNS and CDR2 SASEGT were looked up in the germline V gene. The CDR3 goes from the cysteine to the phenylalanine over 14 residues. Just the 42-base CDR3 DNA is kept, in frame starting at base 1. This sample stems from a study of tumor-infiltrating lymphocytes in primary liver carcinoma (dated by TCRdb to the late 2010s). As for the study more broadly: Between November 2015 and 2016, roughly five patients in China with histopathologically diagnosed primary liver carcinoma had surgical resection. Of the five patients (three men and two women, aged 30 to 69 years), four had hepatocellular carcinoma and one had combined HCC and intrahepatic cholangiocarcinoma. Tumors of the five patients were stage T1-T3 N0M0 with maximum diameters of 4.2 to 10 cm. Each sample produced roughly 3.65 to 7.5 million productive TCRbeta reads, and read depth showed no significant difference between tissue types. TCRbeta repertoire sequencing, expression microarrays and whole-exome sequencing were combined in the study across five regions of each liver tumor, with adjacent normal tissue and blood also included. TCRbeta repertoire sequencing covered 35 specimens from 5 patients: about 25 tumor regions, 5 adjacent noncancerous liver tissues and 5 peripheral blood samples. Technical replicate repertoires showed high reproducibility, with mean shared-clone rates around 0.9 and correlation coefficients above 0.98.

General conclusions and limits of the study: Since the samples were bulk and unsorted, there was no way to compare CD4+ and CD8+ T cell repertoires. Repertoire overlap was higher between tumor regions (mean around 35%) than tumor-adjacent (approximately 17%) or tumor-blood (approximately 14%) pairs, consistent with antigen-driven expansion. Only a few patients were included in the study, and the authors note that the findings should be validated in a larger study. Only the TCR beta chain was sequenced, which likely underestimates true repertoire diversity because unpaired alpha chains were not captured. The top 250 clones made up a significantly larger repertoire fraction in tumors than in blood (p = 0.039).

A constant-region primer and ProtoScript II reverse transcriptase were used to reverse-transcribe TCRbeta-specific cDNA from 500 ng total RNA. Three nested multiplex PCR rounds, following a slightly modified ARM-PCR procedure, were used to build the TCRbeta libraries. Multiplex TRBV1-TRBV30 forward primers and a Cbeta reverse primer were used in the first two PCR rounds, each of which was run for roughly 9 cycles. Sample barcodes and Illumina adapters were attached in a final 25-cycle PCR using Deep VentR polymerase. Before sequencing, amplicons of 200-500 bp were gel-purified using a QIAquick gel extraction kit. An Illumina HiSeq 2500 was used to sequence the TCRbeta amplicons, generating 250-bp paired-end reads. Turning to the authors' computational methods: Quality trimming of reads was performed with Trimmomatic v0.33, and paired reads were merged with FLASH v1.2.11 so that full CDR3 sequences could be recovered. MiGEC v1.2.1b assigned V, D and J germline segments to the rearranged TCRbeta sequences. VDJtools v1.0.0 computed clonotype statistics and Shannon-Wiener diversity indices. Except for diversity analysis, only the 250 most abundant clonotypes of each sample were used in subsequent analyses to reduce sampling bias. The public reads were reanalyzed by TCRdb: fastp trimming at Q25, MiXCR alignment, in-frame beta chains only. Records with the same CDR3 protein are collapsed into one entry carrying the most frequent genes and DNA. These V and J calls rely on TCRdb rather than the paper's analysis. The sample has some 200,000 distinct CDR3 sequences on record, 65% of them singletons. Around 7.1% of the sample belongs to the ten largest clones.

Source material: peripheral blood. The sequence joins TRBV6-1 to TRBJ2-7, with TRBD1 as a weak D call on 5 bases. The sequence derives from a woman aged 55-69 years with primary liver carcinoma and hepatitis B virus infection. The DNA is as follows: TGTGTCAGCACCAGAGGTTCGCAGGGTTACGATCAGTACTTC. This encodes CVSTRGSQGYDQYF.